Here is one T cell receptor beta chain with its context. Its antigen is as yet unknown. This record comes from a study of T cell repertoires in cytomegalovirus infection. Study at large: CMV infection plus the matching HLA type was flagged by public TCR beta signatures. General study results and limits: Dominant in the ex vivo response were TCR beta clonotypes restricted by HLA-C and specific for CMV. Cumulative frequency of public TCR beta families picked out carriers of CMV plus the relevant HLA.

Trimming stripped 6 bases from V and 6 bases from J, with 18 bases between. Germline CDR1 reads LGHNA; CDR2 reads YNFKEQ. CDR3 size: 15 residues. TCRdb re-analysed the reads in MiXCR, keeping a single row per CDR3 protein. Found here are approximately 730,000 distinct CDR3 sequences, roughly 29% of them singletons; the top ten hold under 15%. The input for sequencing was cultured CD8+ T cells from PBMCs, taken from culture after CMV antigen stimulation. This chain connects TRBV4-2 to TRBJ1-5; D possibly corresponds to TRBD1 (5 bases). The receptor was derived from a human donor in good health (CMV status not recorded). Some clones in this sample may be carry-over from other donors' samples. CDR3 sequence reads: CASSPGTHVGQPQHF. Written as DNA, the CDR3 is TGTGCCAGCAGTCCCGGGACGCACGTCGGTCAGCCCCAGCATTTT.